A selection of T cell receptor beta chains follows, all from one sample in a study of identical twins. TCRdb fed the 5' RACE reads into MiXCR, producing one record per CDR3 protein. Found here are about 520,000 distinct CDR3 sequences, about 20% of them singletons; the top ten hold about 0.93%. The data also belong to a second study, concerning T cells expressing NK-cell markers.

Sequenced material: CD4+ T cells sorted from blood. The receptors stem from a woman aged 18-30 years in good health. The CDR3 runs from the conserved cysteine through the conserved F or W. A D gene is named only where the DNA matches it firmly. Clone size is stated in some rows and not others, as once, few, many or a class when expanded.

v_gene	d_gene	j_gene	abundance	CDR3aa	CDR3nt
TRBV20-1	NA	TRBJ1-5	few	CSARDWGYQPQHF	TGCAGTGCTAGAGATTGGGGTTACCAGCCCCAGCATTTT
TRBV20-1	TRBD2	TRBJ2-3	NA	CSALARLAGGTDTQYF	TGCAGTGCTTTGGCCCGACTAGCGGGGGGGACAGATACGCAGTATTTT
TRBV30	TRBD2	TRBJ2-1	few	CAWGGLAGLSEQFF	TGTGCCTGGGGAGGCCTAGCGGGACTAAGTGAGCAGTTCTTC
TRBV12-5	NA	TRBJ2-5	NA	CASGLESGRETQYF	TGTGCTAGTGGTTTAGAGAGCGGACGAGAGACCCAGTACTTC
TRBV12-3/TRBV12-4	NA	TRBJ1-5	NA	CASTQGGGGNQPQHF	TGTGCCAGCACCCAGGGCGGGGGGGGCAATCAGCCCCAGCATTTT
TRBV5-1	TRBD1	TRBJ2-5	NA	CASSFAGGARETQYF	TGCGCCAGCAGCTTCGCAGGGGGCGCAAGGGAGACCCAGTACTTC
TRBV10-2	NA	TRBJ2-3	NA	CASSEKRLVDTQYF	TGCGCCAGCAGTGAGAAGAGACTAGTAGATACGCAGTATTTT
TRBV29-1	NA	TRBJ2-3	NA	CSVAGGLSTDTQYF	TGCAGCGTTGCGGGCGGGCTTAGCACAGATACGCAGTATTTT
TRBV6-2/TRBV6-3	NA	TRBJ1-5	NA	CASGRSSDNQPQHF	TGTGCCAGCGGACGAAGCAGCGACAATCAGCCCCAGCATTTT
TRBV9	NA	TRBJ2-3	NA	CASSTGRTSTDTQYF	TGTGCCAGCAGCACGGGACGGACGAGCACAGATACGCAGTATTTT
TRBV7-3	NA	TRBJ2-1	many	CASSLSSSYNEQFF	TGTGCCAGCAGCTTAAGTAGCTCCTACAATGAGCAGTTCTTC
TRBV20-1	TRBD1	TRBJ2-1	NA	CSAHSSTGGVRFSYNEQFF	TGCAGTGCACACTCGAGCACAGGGGGCGTTAGGTTTTCCTACAATGAGCAGTTCTTC
TRBV6-1	NA	TRBJ1-5	once	CASSEATEYQPQHF	TGTGCCAGCAGTGAAGCAACTGAGTATCAGCCCCAGCATTTT
TRBV20-1	TRBD2	TRBJ2-1	few	CSARRASGRNEQFF	TGCAGTGCTAGACGGGCTAGCGGGCGCAATGAGCAGTTCTTC
TRBV7-6	TRBD1	TRBJ2-1	NA	CASSQDRGHEQFF	TGTGCCAGCAGCCAAGACAGGGGTCATGAGCAGTTCTTC
TRBV7-3	NA	TRBJ2-3	NA	CASTFGGGTDTQYF	TGTGCCAGCACGTTTGGCGGGGGCACAGATACGCAGTATTTT
TRBV9	NA	TRBJ2-3	NA	CASSADEGGADTQYF	TGTGCCAGCAGCGCTGACGAGGGTGGGGCAGATACGCAGTATTTT
TRBV4-1	NA	TRBJ2-7	few	CASSQDSGINYEQYF	TGCGCCAGCAGCCAAGATTCCGGGATCAACTACGAGCAGTACTTC
TRBV5-4	TRBD1	TRBJ1-4	few	CASSLGRRQGAGEKLFF	TGTGCCAGCAGCTTGGGCCGGCGACAGGGGGCCGGTGAAAAACTGTTTTTT
TRBV7-9	NA	TRBJ1-4	NA	CASSFWETNEKLFF	TGTGCCAGCAGCTTTTGGGAGACTAATGAAAAACTGTTTTTT
TRBV2	NA	TRBJ2-1	few	CASRDSPYNEQFF	TGTGCCAGCAGGGACTCTCCCTACAATGAGCAGTTCTTC
TRBV7-8	NA	TRBJ1-4	many	CASSLGGGEKLFF	TGTGCCAGCAGCTTGGGGGGGGGTGAAAAACTGTTTTTT
TRBV6-6	NA	TRBJ2-1	NA	CASRYDRNNEQFF	TGTGCCAGCAGATACGACAGGAACAATGAGCAGTTCTTC
TRBV3-1	NA	TRBJ2-7	NA	CASSQVLASYEQYF	TGTGCCAGCAGCCAAGTACTAGCAAGCTACGAGCAGTACTTC
TRBV11-2	TRBD2	TRBJ2-1	NA	CASSLQLAGLDNEQFF	TGTGCCAGCAGCCTACAACTAGCGGGATTGGACAATGAGCAGTTCTTC
TRBV6-5	NA	TRBJ2-5	many	CASSYGPRVTQYF	TGTGCCAGCAGTTACGGCCCTCGGGTGACCCAGTACTTC
TRBV5-1	TRBD1	TRBJ1-2	NA	CASSQGTAYGYTF	TGCGCCAGCAGCCAAGGGACAGCCTATGGCTACACCTTC
TRBV4-1	NA	TRBJ2-7	NA	CASSQDPRGAYEQYF	TGCGCCAGCAGCCAAGATCCGAGGGGGGCCTACGAGCAGTACTTC